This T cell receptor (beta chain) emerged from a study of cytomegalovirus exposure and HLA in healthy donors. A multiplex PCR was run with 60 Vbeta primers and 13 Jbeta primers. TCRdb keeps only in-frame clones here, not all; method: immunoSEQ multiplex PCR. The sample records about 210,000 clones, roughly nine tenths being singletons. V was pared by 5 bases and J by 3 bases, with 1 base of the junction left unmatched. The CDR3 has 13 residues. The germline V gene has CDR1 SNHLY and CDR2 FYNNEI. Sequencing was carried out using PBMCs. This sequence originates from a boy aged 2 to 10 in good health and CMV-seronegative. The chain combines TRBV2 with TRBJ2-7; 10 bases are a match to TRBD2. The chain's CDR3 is CASSRTSGYEQYF. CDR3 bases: TGTGCCAGCAGTAGGACTAGCGGCTACGAGCAGTACTTC.